This T cell receptor beta chain was obtained from a study of beta chain features in type 1 diabetes. Study outcomes and limitations: At VDJ recombination sites, type 1 diabetes patients had fewer insertions and more deleted nucleotides. Shorter TCRB CDR3s, moderately but significantly so, were found in Type 1 diabetes patients in all four CD4+ subsets.

The V segment lost 3 bases and the J segment 4 bases; nucleotides outside the gene matches: 6. Germline V lookup: CDR1 MDHEN, CDR2 SYDVKM. The CDR3 sequence is 15 residues long. The authors took one heparinised blood draw, averaging approximately 110 mL, from each donor. This clone was seen more than once but under ten times. Its matching antigen is unknown. All of the isolated RNA was reverse transcribed, so expressed TCRB transcripts were sequenced. Mean read depth for naive, central memory and regulatory T cell samples was about 3.6 million reads. Libraries were prepared by immunoSEQ multiplex PCR; TCRdb keeps only in-frame clonotypes and omits some of them. Here the sample spans 300,000 to 350,000 clones, approximately 13% being singletons.

Sequenced material: naive CD4+ T cells from blood. The receptor was derived from a woman younger than 35 with type 1 diabetes. The chain carries TRBV28 and TRBJ2-3; 8 bases are shared with TRBD1. The CDR3 DNA reads TGTGCCAGCAGTTTTGGGACAGGAGGTGCAGATACGCAGTATTTT. Protein product: CASSFGTGGADTQYF.